This TCR beta chain was obtained from a study of CD8+CD57+ T cells in acquired aplastic anemia. This CDR3 spans 16 amino acids. Looked up from germline, CDR1 is SGHVS and CDR2 is FQNEAQ. Trimming removed 3 bases from V and 15 bases from J, with 24 bases in between. This clonotype occurred a few times. What it binds is unknown. Sequenced patients had shown CD8+CD57+ cell expansion by flow cytometry. The use of genomic DNA as template underpinned the TCR beta VDJ and CDR3 profiling. A single record per CDR3 protein comes from TCRdb applying MiXCR to the reads. This table holds a few hundred thousand distinct CDR3 sequences, roughly 80% found once. General observations from the study: Patients and controls shared about 30 CD8+ CDR3 sequences, which appeared highly expressed in patients and within their immunodominant clones.

This chain joins TRBV7-8 and TRBJ1-6; D gene uncertain. Sequenced input: sorted CD4+, CD8+, or CD8+CD57+ T cells (not recorded which) from PBMCs. The TCR comes from a human donor with aplastic anemia. The CDR3, as DNA: TGTGCCAGCAGCTTGGCGGGAGGCGCCGATACTCCGCACCTCCACTTT. It translates to CASSLAGGADTPHLHF.